The 27 T cell receptor beta chains given below trace back to one sample, sequenced in a study of vaccination effects on CD4 cells after COVID-19. Data came from immunoSEQ multiplex PCR; TCRdb stores just in-frame clones and leaves some out. The data contain 66,000 or so clones, over 70% of them singletons. Their cognate antigens are unknown. Once cultured for approximately ten days, the cells underwent separation to obtain CD4+ T cells. It was two doses of either the BNT162b2 or mRNA-1273 vaccine that participants received. Sequencing used CD4+ T cells from PBMCs cultured without peptide, obtained after COVID-19 vaccination. The source of these receptors is a human donor who received a COVID-19 vaccine.

V usage is TRBV2 and J usage is TRBJ2-3, with 8 bases matching TRBD2. After removal of 6 bases from V and 1 base from J, the junction contained 9 bases not matched to a gene. The CDR3 is 16 amino acids. Germline V lookup: CDR1 SNHLY, CDR2 FYNNEI. The chain's CDR3 is CASRKRLRGGTDTQYF. Written as DNA, the CDR3 is TGTGCCAGCAGGAAGCGGTTGCGGGGGGGCACAGATACGCAGTATTTT.

The rearrangement joins TRBV18 to TRBJ1-1; D not resolved. Looked up from germline, CDR1 is KGHSH and CDR2 is LQKENI. The CDR3 is made up of 13 amino acids. The V end lost 8 bases, the J end lost 0 bases, and 10 bases lay between the germline ends. The CDR3 loop is CASTPDMNTEAFF. CDR3 DNA sequence: TGTGCCAGCACCCCAGATATGAACACTGAAGCTTTCTTT.

A note on this clone: Compared with germline, one end of the junction differs, possibly owing to a read error. V and J are TRBV4-1 and TRBJ1-2; possibly TRBD1 for D (6 bases). Germline V gene sequence: CDR1 MGHRA, CDR2 YSYEKL. CDR3 length: 15 residues. The CDR3: CVSSQPGTSNYGYTF. The CDR3 DNA reads as TGCGTCAGCAGCCAACCAGGGACATCAAACTATGGCTACACCTTC.

V usage is TRBV7-2 and J usage is TRBJ1-1; no clear D. Trimming left V 6 bases short and J 0 bases short, with 14 bases between. The CDR3 totals 15 residues. Germline V gene sequence: CDR1 SGHTA, CDR2 FQGNSA. This chain's CDR3 is CASSPRGPVNTEAFF. The CDR3 DNA is TGTGCCAGCAGTCCGCGAGGGCCCGTGAACACTGAAGCTTTCTTT.

The chain carries TRBV18 and TRBJ2-5, with D possibly TRBD1 on 5 matching bases. V lost 3 bases and J 5 bases, leaving 13 bases between the germline ends. The CDR3 runs to 14 residues. CDR1 and CDR2 (germline): KGHSH, LQKENI. The CDR3 nucleotides read TGTGCCAGCTCACCTACAGGAAAACTGGAGACCCAGTACTTC. Protein: CASSPTGKLETQYF.

The rearrangement links TRBV6-5 to TRBJ1-6, with a possible D match to TRBD1 (6 bases). The CDR3 totals 15 residues. The V gene's germline CDR1 is MNHEY and CDR2 SVGAGI. Deletions cut 6 bases from V and 9 bases from J, with 18 bases between. CDR3 sequence (DNA): TGTGCCAGCAGGACAAAAAAACAGGGTCCTTCACCCCTCCACTTT. This translates into CASRTKKQGPSPLHF.

The chain is built from TRBV2 and TRBJ1-5; 9 bases fit TRBD1. After removal of 4 bases from V and 4 bases from J, the junction contained 2 bases not matched to a gene. Per the germline V gene, CDR1 is SNHLY and CDR2 is FYNNEI. The length of the CDR3 is 14 residues. The CDR3 DNA reads as TGTGCCAGCAGTGCCGGGACAGGGAATCAGCCCCAGCATTTT. Amino acids: CASSAGTGNQPQHF. Combining the CDR3 with reference TRBV2 and TRBJ1-5 gives the whole variable domain EPEVTQTPSHQVTQMGQEVILRCVPISNHLYFYWYRQILGQKVEFLVSFYNNEISEKSEIFDDQFSVERPDGSNFTLKIRSTKLEDSAMYFCASSAGTGNQPQHFGDGTRLSIL.

This clone was seen only once. This chain links TRBV21-1 with TRBJ1-1. TRBV21-1 is reported as a pseudogene. CDR3 size: 14 residues. CDR3 region: CASSKDVENTEAFF. In DNA, the CDR3 is TGTGCCAGCAGCAAAGACGTTGAGAACACTGAAGCTTTCTTT.

The chain links TRBV27 to TRBJ2-3, with D perhaps matching TRBD1 or TRBD2 (5 bases each). Deletions cut 5 bases from V and 2 bases from J, with 11 bases between. The CDR3 loop spans 14 amino acids. Germline V gene data show CDR1 as MNHEY and CDR2 as SMNVEV (reference sequence). The CDR3 DNA follows: TGTGCCAGCAGTCCCGGGACCTACACAGATACGCAGTATTTT. Translation gives CASSPGTYTDTQYF.

V and J are TRBV19 and TRBJ1-3; no clear D. Germline V gene data show CDR1 as LNHDA and CDR2 as SQIVND (reference sequence). Trimming removed 5 bases from V and 0 bases from J, with 11 bases in between. The CDR3 runs to 15 residues. The DNA for the CDR3 is TGTGCCAGTAGTTTATCGACGGACTCTGGAAACACCATATATTTT. Translating it yields CASSLSTDSGNTIYF.

V gene TRBV28 combines with J gene TRBJ1-1; D not certain. Germline V gene sequence: CDR1 MDHEN, CDR2 SYDVKM. The CDR3 spans 13 residues. Trimming took off 4 bases at V and 3 bases at J, with 9 bases between the two ends. The CDR3 region is CASSSIGYTEAFF. The DNA of the CDR3 is TGTGCCAGCAGTTCAATAGGGTACACTGAAGCTTTCTTT.

This chain joins TRBV5-4 and TRBJ1-2, with a weak D call TRBD1 (6 bases). The V end lost 2 bases, the J end lost 4 bases, and 9 bases lay between the germline ends. The CDR3 is 13 residues long. Germline CDR1 SGHNT, CDR2 YYREEE (reference sequence). For the CDR3, the DNA is TGTGCCAGCAGCTTAGGGGGTTCCTATGGCTACACCTTC. Translation: CASSLGGSYGYTF.

This chain uses TRBV4-1 with TRBJ1-5; D is perhaps TRBD1 (5 bases). CDR3 length: 17 amino acids. Trimming shortened V by 1 base and J by 5 bases, and 18 bases separated the two germline ends. CDR1 and CDR2 (germline): MGHRA, YSYEKL. The CDR3 coding sequence is TGCGCCAGCAGCCAAGGCCAGGGCCCGGGAGGCGATCAGCCCCAGCATTTT. It yields the protein CASSQGQGPGGDQPQHF.

The sample holds a few counts of this clone. This rearrangement joins TRBV6-5 to TRBJ1-6; no clear D gene. Per the germline V gene, CDR1 is MNHEY and CDR2 is SVGAGI. Deletions cut 6 bases from V and 8 bases from J, with 11 bases between. This CDR3 is built from 13 residues. CDR3 sequence (DNA): TGTGCCAGCAGAAGGATGATTGATTCACCCCTCCACTTT. Amino acids: CASRRMIDSPLHF.

J is TRBJ2-3 and V is TRBV3-1 (or the pseudogene TRBV3-2); D might be TRBD2 (6 bases). V lost 2 bases to trimming and J lost 6 bases, with 9 bases between them. This CDR3 has 13 residues. Germline CDR1 and CDR2: LGHDT and YNNKEL (reference sequence). The CDR3 DNA reads as TGTGCCAGCAGCCAAACTAGCCGTGATACGCAGTATTTT. It translates to CASSQTSRDTQYF.

This rearrangement joins TRBV5-1 to TRBJ1-5; possible D gene TRBD1, 6 bases. CDR3 length: 13 residues. CDR1 SGHRS and CDR2 YFSETQ come from the germline V gene. V dropped 4 bases and J dropped 7 bases, with 12 bases sitting between them. The CDR3 here is CASSPGGGQPQHF. DNA for the CDR3: TGCGCCAGCAGCCCGGGGGGCGGACAGCCCCAGCATTTT.

This chain links TRBV6-4 with TRBJ1-6; 7 bases fit TRBD1. This CDR3 has 15 amino acids. Looked up from germline, CDR1 is MRHNA and CDR2 is SNTAGT. V shed 4 bases and J 7 bases; nucleotides not matched to a gene: 7. CDR3 sequence (DNA): TGTGCCAGCAGTGTTTCGACAGGGACCAATTCACCCCTCCACTTT. It translates to CASSVSTGTNSPLHF.

This chain joins TRBV6-5 and TRBJ2-7; perhaps D is TRBD1 or TRBD2 (6 bases each). In germline, CDR1 is MNHEY, CDR2 SVGAGI. Trimming removed 11 bases at V and 2 bases at J, with 16 bases between. This CDR3 comprises 13 residues. CDR3 DNA sequence: TGTGCCGCCAAGGCGGGACAAACCTACGAGCAGTACGTC. Amino acid sequence: CAAKAGQTYEQYV.

The rearrangement joins TRBV10-2 to TRBJ1-1; D is undetermined. The germline V gene encodes CDR1 WSHSY and CDR2 SAAADI. V lost 1 base and J lost 1, with 7 bases in between. The CDR3 contains 14 residues. CDR3 nucleotides: TGCGCCAGCAGTGAGTTGAGGCAGAACACTGAAGCTTTCTTT. It is translated as CASSELRQNTEAFF.

The chain links TRBV2 to TRBJ1-5; D may be TRBD1 (5 bases). This CDR3 region has 12 residues. Deletions cut 6 bases from V and 10 bases from J, with 13 bases between. In germline, CDR1 is SNHLY, CDR2 FYNNEI. CDR3 nucleotides: TGTGCCAGCAGGCGGGGCGAAATCCCCCAGCATTTT. Its translation is CASRRGEIPQHF. The full variable domain, completed using reference TRBV2 and TRBJ1-5, is EPEVTQTPSHQVTQMGQEVILRCVPISNHLYFYWYRQILGQKVEFLVSFYNNEISEKSEIFDDQFSVERPDGSNFTLKIRSTKLEDSAMYFCASRRGEIPQHFGDGTRLSIL.

The sample holds one count of this clone. CDR3 nucleotides: TGTGCCAGCAGCCAAGATCGGACTAGCAGGCAGACCCAGTACTTC. Its translation is CASSQDRTSRQTQYF. The gene calls are TRBV14 and TRBJ2-5; TRBD2 aligns across 8 bases. The germline CDR1 and CDR2 sequences are SGHDN and FVKESK. V lost 0 bases to trimming and J lost 6 bases; unmatched junction nucleotides: 6. The CDR3 spans 15 residues.

The chain combines TRBV10-2 with TRBJ2-2, with 8 nucleotides matching TRBD2. V lost 6 bases, J lost 5 bases, and 5 bases stayed unmatched. The CDR3 extends over 14 amino acids. Germline V gives CDR1 WSHSY, CDR2 SAAADI. The CDR3 protein is CASRSGGRTGELFF. CDR3 sequence (DNA): TGCGCCAGCAGATCGGGGGGGAGGACCGGGGAGCTGTTTTTT.

This chain uses TRBV6-5 with TRBJ1-2; D unresolved. The CDR3 covers 13 residues. The V end was cut by 2 bases, the J end by 4 bases, with 8 bases between. Per germline, CDR1 MNHEY and CDR2 SVGAGI. The DNA of the CDR3 is TGTGCCAGCAGTTACCCGGGGTTCTATGGCTACACCTTC. As protein: CASSYPGFYGYTF.

This rearrangement joins TRBV2 to TRBJ1-2, with D unresolved. CDR1 and CDR2 from the germline V gene are SNHLY and FYNNEI. Trimming shortened V by 6 bases and J by 1 base, and 12 bases separated the two germline ends. The CDR3 runs to 14 residues. CDR3 protein: CASRILNGNYGYTF. The DNA of the CDR3 is TGTGCCAGCAGAATCTTGAACGGTAACTATGGCTACACCTTC.

V gene TRBV19 combines with J gene TRBJ1-1; D is uncertain. Germline V gene sequence: CDR1 LNHDA, CDR2 SQIVND (reference sequence). The CDR3 loop spans 12 amino acids. Deletions cut 4 bases from V and 3 bases from J, with 6 bases between. CDR3 nucleotides: TGTGCCAGTAGTACCCGATACACTGAAGCTTTCTTT. Its protein is CASSTRYTEAFF.

The chain has TRBV5-6 and TRBJ2-5, with 8 bases lining up with TRBD1. Germline CDR1 is SGHDT and CDR2 is YYEEEE. The CDR3 consists of 16 residues. V dropped 1 base and J dropped 4; count of bases not matched to a gene: 9. CDR3 nucleotides: TGTGCCAGCAGCTTGTTTGCAGGGGGCATAGGAGAGACCCAGTACTTC. This encodes CASSLFAGGIGETQYF.

The chain uses TRBV5-4 and TRBJ1-1, with 11 positions matching TRBD1. CDR3 length: 16 residues. Germline V lookup: CDR1 SGHNT, CDR2 YYREEE (reference sequence). J lost 4 bases, V lost 4 bases, and 9 bases had no gene match. CDR3 sequence: CASSQSGTGGTTEAFF. CDR3 DNA: TGTGCCAGCAGCCAGTCCGGGACAGGGGGTACCACTGAAGCTTTCTTT.